The clone carrying this T cell receptor (beta chain) was recorded at least ten times. Its specificity is not known. This sample was taken from a study of T cells in Graves' hyperthyroidism and ophthalmopathy. Study results and limitations: The model's output predicted ophthalmopathy at a median of 6.5 months prior to onset.

This CDR3 comprises 16 residues. The ends lost 1 base at V and 0 bases at J; junction bases unmatched: 6. The germline V gene encodes CDR1 SGHTA and CDR2 FQGNSA. The source material, RNA transcripts, was used to amplify TCR beta CDR3 regions. Using the HTBI primer set, a first-round RT-PCR was run on the TCR CDR3. TCRdb redid the calling of the multiplex PCR reads with MiXCR, one entry per CDR3 protein. The table lists 500,000 to 800,000 distinct CDR3 sequences, about 14% of them singletons. Those patients with uncontrolled infection, other autoimmune disease, pregnancy or lactation were excluded. Each diagnosis drew on symptoms, thyroxine, TRAb, thyroid ultrasound and orbital computed tomography findings. The PBMCs studied were ones that came from approximately 9.9 ml fresh peripheral blood.

The sequencing input was blood. This TCR derives from a woman in her 50s with Graves' ophthalmopathy. This chain uses TRBV7-2 with TRBJ2-7; 7 nucleotides align to TRBD2. The CDR3 nucleotides are TGTGCCAGCAGCTTAGTTCGCGGGAGAGACTCCTACGAGCAGTACTTC. It is translated as CASSLVRGRDSYEQYF. The complete variable domain, with remaining parts taken from reference TRBV7-2 and TRBJ2-7, reads GAGVSQSPSNKVTEKGKDVELRCDPISGHTALYWYRQSLGQGLEFLIYFQGNSAPDKSGLPSDRFSAERTGGSVSTLTIQRTQQEDSAVYLCASSLVRGRDSYEQYFGPGTRLTVT.